Below are 2 T cell receptor beta chains sequenced from a single sample in a study of OX40 agonist ivuxolimab in advanced cancers. Profiling relied on immunoSEQ multiplex PCR, and the TCRdb table lists in-frame clones only, not all of them. Of approximately 80,000 clones in the sample, 94% were seen once. The starting material was CD4+ or CD8+ T cells sorted from blood, obtained in a trial of the OX40 agonist ivuxolimab. The origin of the receptors is an adult with an advanced solid tumor such as melanoma, head and neck, liver or kidney cancer.

V and J are TRBV2 and TRBJ2-7; a possible D gene is TRBD2 (5 bases). In germline, CDR1 is SNHLY, CDR2 FYNNEI. V lost 1 base to trimming and J lost 0 bases, with 10 bases between them. The CDR3 has 15 residues. The CDR3 DNA reads as TGTGCCAGCAGTGAAGGGGTGGGGAGCTCCTACGAGCAGTACTTC. It is translated as CASSEGVGSSYEQYF.

The J gene is TRBJ1-4, the V gene TRBV4-3; the D gene is possibly TRBD1 (6 bases). CDR1 is LGHNA, CDR2 YSLEER, per germline. Trimming shortened V by 3 bases and J by 0 bases, and 14 bases separated the two germline ends. The CDR3 runs to 17 residues. The CDR3 sequence is CASSQGGRGATNEKLFF. The DNA for the CDR3 is TGCGCCAGCAGCCAGGGGGGCAGGGGAGCAACTAATGAAAAACTGTTTTTT.